The 20 T cell receptor beta chains below come from one sample, sequenced in a study of identifying expanded T cells in peripheral blood. TCRdb's copy holds only in-frame clones and misses some; the assay was immunoSEQ multiplex PCR. The table lists 83,000 or so clones, roughly 86% of them singletons. The source material was blood. The origin of the receptors is a person aged 18 to 70 in good health.

This chain links TRBV19 with TRBJ1-2; D uncertain. The CDR3 totals 13 residues. From germline, CDR1 is LNHDA and CDR2 SQIVND (reference sequence). V lost 5 bases and J 14 bases, leaving 21 bases between the germline ends. CDR3: CASSPKMEAARTF. CDR3 in DNA: TGTGCCAGTAGTCCCAAGATGGAGGCCGCTAGGACCTTC.

This rearrangement joins TRBV29-1 to TRBJ2-7; tentative D call: TRBD2 (5 bases). The length of the CDR3 is 12 residues. Germline CDR1 and CDR2: SQVTM and ANQGSEA. Between the trimmed V and J ends, which lost 8 bases and 2 bases, there was a span of 13 bases. The CDR3 DNA reads as TGCAGCTTCCTTACGGGGACCTACGAGCAGTACTTC. It codes for CSFLTGTYEQYF.

The chain recombines TRBV7-2 with TRBJ2-7, with 7 bases fitting TRBD2. V gave up 1 base and J gave up 4 bases; unmatched junction bases: 7. The V gene's germline CDR1 is SGHTA and CDR2 FQGNSA. The CDR3 is 15 amino acids. In DNA, the CDR3 is TGTGCCAGCAGCTTAGATGCGGGAGAAAGGTACGAGCAGTACTTC. It is translated as CASSLDAGERYEQYF.

Concerning this clone itself: The sample contains more than one DNA sequence encoding this CDR3. The V gene is TRBV7-9, the J gene TRBJ1-1; 7 positions match TRBD1. In germline, CDR1 is SEHNR, CDR2 FQNEAQ (reference sequence). This CDR3 is built from 14 residues. J gave up 4 bases and V 1 base, and 3 bases lay outside the gene matches. As DNA, the CDR3 is TGTGCCAGCAGCTTAGGGGACAGTCGCACTGAAGCTTTCTTT. Amino acids: CASSLGDSRTEAFF.

The V gene is TRBV27, the J gene TRBJ2-1; 8 nucleotides align to TRBD2. The trim removed 5 bases at V and 0 bases at J, leaving 0 bases unmatched. The germline V gene has CDR1 MNHEY and CDR2 SMNVEV (reference sequence). This CDR3 is built from 14 residues. The CDR3, as DNA: TGTGCCAGCAGTGCGGGAGGCTCCTACAATGAGCAGTTCTTC. Protein: CASSAGGSYNEQFF.

The V and J genes are TRBV4-3 and TRBJ2-3, with 7 bases identical to TRBD1. This CDR3 region has 16 residues. CDR1 is LGHNA and CDR2 is YSLEER in the germline V gene. With V trimmed by 1 base and J by 2 bases, 6 bases remained unmatched. CDR3 amino acids: CASSQADRANTDTQYF. The CDR3, as DNA: TGCGCCAGCAGCCAAGCTGACAGGGCGAACACAGATACGCAGTATTTT.

V usage is TRBV30 and J usage is TRBJ2-2, with D maybe TRBD2 (5 bases). Germline V lookup: CDR1 GTSNPN, CDR2 SVGIG (reference sequence). There are 12 residues in the CDR3. The CDR3 is CASGPNTGELFF. The CDR3 region has the DNA TGTGCGAGCGGACCGAACACCGGGGAGCTGTTTTTT. The full variable domain, completed using reference TRBV30 and TRBJ2-2, is SQTIHQWPATLVQPVGSPLSLECTVEGTSNPNLYWYRQAAGRGLQLLFYSVGIGQISSEVPQNLSASRPQDRQFILSSKKLLLSDSGFYLCASGPNTGELFFGEGSRLTVL.

The rearrangement uses TRBV5-1 and TRBJ1-3; 7 bases line up with TRBD1. Germline trimming cut 0 bases from V and 3 bases from J; bases unmatched to any gene: 6. The germline gives CDR1 SGHRS, CDR2 YFSETQ. This CDR3 comprises 16 residues. The CDR3 loop reads CASSLVGTEGGNTIYF. CDR3 coding DNA: TGCGCCAGCAGCTTGGTCGGGACAGAGGGTGGAAACACCATATATTTT.

The rearrangement joins TRBV4-3 to TRBJ2-1, with 13 bases that match TRBD2. CDR1 is LGHNA and CDR2 is YSLEER in the germline V gene. The V and J ends lost 2 bases and 6 bases, in that order; junction bases with no gene match: 16. This CDR3 contains 20 residues. Here the CDR3 reads CASSQYGLAGAPTYSNEQFF. CDR3 sequence (DNA): TGCGCCAGCAGCCAATACGGACTAGCGGGAGCCCCGACGTACTCCAATGAGCAGTTCTTC.

The rearrangement uses TRBV6-4 and TRBJ2-7; weak D call: TRBD2 (5 bases). V dropped 0 bases and J dropped 4 bases, with 7 bases sitting between them. The CDR3 is 13 residues long. Germline loops: CDR1 MRHNA, CDR2 SNTAGT. The CDR3 sequence: CASSDSRVYEQYF. The CDR3 DNA is TGTGCCAGCAGTGACTCGAGGGTTTACGAGCAGTACTTC.

The chain employs TRBV27 and TRBJ2-7, with 7 bases lining up with TRBD1. Germline lookup yields CDR1 MNHEY and CDR2 SMNVEV (reference sequence). There are 15 residues in the CDR3. Trimming took 4 bases from V and 2 from J; bases not matched to a gene: 8. In nucleotides, the CDR3 is TGTGCCAGCAGTTACCGGGACAGCGCGGCCTACGAGCAGTACTTC. Its protein product is CASSYRDSAAYEQYF.

V is TRBV6-4 and J is TRBJ2-3; D gene ambiguous. Germline loops: CDR1 MRHNA, CDR2 SNTAGT. Deletions cut 2 bases from V and 0 bases from J, with 6 bases between. CDR3 length equals 14 residues. CDR3 residues: CASSDGQSTDTQYF. The CDR3, as DNA: TGTGCCAGCAGTGACGGGCAGAGCACAGATACGCAGTATTTT.

The genes are TRBV6-5 and TRBJ1-1, with TRBD1 as a possible D gene (6 bases). Germline CDR1 MNHEY, CDR2 SVGAGI. The CDR3 length is 14 residues. V lost 4 bases, J lost 1 base, and 10 bases lay in between. The CDR3 DNA sequence: TGTGCCAGCAGTTGGGGGGGCGCGAACACTGAAGCTTTCTTT. It translates to CASSWGGANTEAFF.

V is TRBV7-2 and J is TRBJ2-1, with D perhaps matching TRBD1 (6 bases). The CDR3 is made up of 12 amino acids. V gave up 5 bases and J gave up 6 bases, with 8 bases separating them. The germline V gene has CDR1 SGHTA and CDR2 FQGNSA. CDR3 DNA: TGTGCCAGCAGCCTACAGGGCAATGAGCAGTTCTTC. It yields the protein CASSLQGNEQFF.

Written as DNA, the CDR3 is TGTGCCAGCAGCCAAGCGGGGGGGACCTACAATGAGCAGTTCTTC. It is translated as CASSQAGGTYNEQFF. The gene calls are TRBV4-2 and TRBJ2-1; 8 bases line up with TRBD2. J was trimmed by 2 bases and V by 1 base; bases with no gene match: 1. Looked up from germline, CDR1 is LGHNA and CDR2 is YNFKEQ. The CDR3 is 15 amino acids.

The gene calls are TRBV5-6 and TRBJ1-2, with D possibly matching TRBD1 (6 bases). Germline CDR1 reads SGHDT; CDR2 reads YYEEEE. The CDR3 length is 14 residues. Trimming stripped 0 bases from V and 8 bases from J, with 14 bases between. DNA of the CDR3: TGTGCCAGCAGCTTGGCGAATACAGGGAGCGGCTACACCTTC. Translation gives CASSLANTGSGYTF.

The rearrangement links TRBV4-1 to TRBJ2-7; D might be TRBD1 (7 bases). Germline CDR1 reads MGHRA; CDR2 reads YSYEKL. Trimming removed 4 bases at V and 1 base at J, with 8 bases between. This CDR3 region has 13 residues. This CDR3 reads CASSPGGSYEQYF. CDR3 nucleotide sequence: TGCGCCAGCAGCCCAGGGGGGTCCTACGAGCAGTACTTC.

This clone was recorded once. This chain connects TRBV19 to TRBJ2-1; 7 bases agree with TRBD1. CDR3 size: 13 residues. Trimming at V came to 5 bases and at J to 7 bases, leaving 5 bases not matched to a gene. Germline-derived CDR1 and CDR2 are LNHDA and SQIVND (reference sequence). CDR3 sequence: CASSLSRGNEQFF. The CDR3 DNA is TGTGCCAGTAGTCTCTCCAGGGGGAATGAGCAGTTCTTC.

The J gene is TRBJ2-7, the V gene TRBV7-9; D remains ambiguous. V lost 7 bases, J lost 6 bases, and 13 bases lay in between. The CDR3 contains 12 residues. CDR1 SEHNR and CDR2 FQNEAQ come from the germline V gene (reference sequence). The CDR3 is CASTPVLVEQYF. DNA for the CDR3: TGTGCCAGCACGCCCGTACTTGTCGAGCAGTACTTC. The full variable domain, completed using reference TRBV7-9 and TRBJ2-7, is DTGVSQNPRHKITKRGQNVTFRCDPISEHNRLYWYRQTLGQGPEFLTYFQNEAQLEKSRLLSDRFSAERPKGSFSTLEIQRTEQGDSAMYLCASTPVLVEQYFGPGTRLTVT.

V and J are TRBV15 and TRBJ1-3; no clear D. The CDR3 is 15 amino acids. The ends were cut back, 0 bases at V and 0 bases at J, with 6 bases in the middle. Germline CDR1 reads LNHNV; CDR2 reads YYDKDF (reference sequence). The CDR3 bases are TGTGCCACCAGCAGAGATCCCAGCTCTGGAAACACCATATATTTT. Amino acid sequence: CATSRDPSSGNTIYF.